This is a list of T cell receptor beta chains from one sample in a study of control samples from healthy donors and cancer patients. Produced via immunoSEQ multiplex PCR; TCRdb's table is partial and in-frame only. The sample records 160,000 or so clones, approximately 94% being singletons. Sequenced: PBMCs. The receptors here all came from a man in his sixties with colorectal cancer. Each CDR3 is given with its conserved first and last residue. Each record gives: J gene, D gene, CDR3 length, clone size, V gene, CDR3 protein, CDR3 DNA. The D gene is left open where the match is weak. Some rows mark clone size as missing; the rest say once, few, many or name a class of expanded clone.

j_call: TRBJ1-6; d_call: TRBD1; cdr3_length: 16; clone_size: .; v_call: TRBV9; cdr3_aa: CASSITGDPHNSPLHF; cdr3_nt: TGTGCCAGCAGCATCACAGGGGATCCCCATAATTCACCCCTCCACTTT
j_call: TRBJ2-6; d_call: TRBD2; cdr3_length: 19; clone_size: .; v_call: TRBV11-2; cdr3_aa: CASSPRVGGGPSGANVLTF; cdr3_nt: TGTGCCAGCAGCCCGAGGGTTGGCGGGGGGCCTTCTGGGGCCAACGTCCTGACTTTC
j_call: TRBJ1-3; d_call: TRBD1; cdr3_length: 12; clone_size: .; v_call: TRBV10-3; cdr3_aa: CALQGDGNTIYF; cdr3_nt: TGTGCCCTACAGGGGGATGGAAACACCATATATTTT
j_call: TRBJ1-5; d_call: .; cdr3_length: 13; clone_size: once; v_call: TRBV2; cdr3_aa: CASTLTDYQPQHF; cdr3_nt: TGTGCCAGCACCCTTACAGATTATCAGCCCCAGCATTTT
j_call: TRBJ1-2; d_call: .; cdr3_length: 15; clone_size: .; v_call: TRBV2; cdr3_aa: CASSARRGREDGYTF; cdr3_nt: TGTGCCAGCAGTGCCCGGCGGGGCAGGGAAGATGGCTACACCTTC
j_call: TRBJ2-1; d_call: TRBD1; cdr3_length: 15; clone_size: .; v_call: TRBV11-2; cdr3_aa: CASSLGQGSAGEQFF; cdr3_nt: TGTGCCAGCAGCCTAGGACAGGGGTCGGCCGGTGAGCAGTTCTTC
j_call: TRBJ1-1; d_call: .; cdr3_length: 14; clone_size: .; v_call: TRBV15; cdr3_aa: CATSLRPESTEAFF; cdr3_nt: TGTGCCACCAGCCTGCGCCCTGAGAGCACTGAAGCTTTCTTT
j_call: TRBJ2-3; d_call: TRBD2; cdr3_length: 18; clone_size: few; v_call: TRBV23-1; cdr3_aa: CASSQSPLSSGGRDTQYF; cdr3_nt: TGCGCCAGCAGTCAATCCCCCCTATCTAGCGGGGGTAGGGATACGCAGTATTTT
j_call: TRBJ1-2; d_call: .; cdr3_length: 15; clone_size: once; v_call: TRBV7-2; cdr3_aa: CASSGRGIGDYGYTF; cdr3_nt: TGTGCCAGCAGCGGCAGGGGAATAGGTGACTATGGCTACACCTTC
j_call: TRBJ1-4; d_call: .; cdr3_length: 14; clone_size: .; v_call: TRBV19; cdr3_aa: CASRWWGRNEKLFF; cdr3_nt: TGTGCCAGTAGATGGTGGGGGCGAAATGAAAAACTGTTTTTT
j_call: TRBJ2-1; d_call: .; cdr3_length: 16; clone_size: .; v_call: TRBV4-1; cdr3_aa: CASSQPTGSRGNEQFF; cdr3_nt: TGCGCCAGCAGCCAACCTACCGGGTCCCGAGGCAATGAGCAGTTCTTC
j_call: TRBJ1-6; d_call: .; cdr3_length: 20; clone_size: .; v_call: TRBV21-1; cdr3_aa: CASSKELLDSGGRGPPALHF; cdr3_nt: TGTGCCAGCAGCAAAGAATTACTAGATTCGGGTGGACGGGGACCTCCGGCCCTCCACTTT
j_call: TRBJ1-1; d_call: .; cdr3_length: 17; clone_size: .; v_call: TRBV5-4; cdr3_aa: CASSLGATGPTNTEAFF; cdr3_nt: TGTGCCAGCAGCTTAGGGGCAACAGGGCCAACGAACACTGAAGCTTTCTTT
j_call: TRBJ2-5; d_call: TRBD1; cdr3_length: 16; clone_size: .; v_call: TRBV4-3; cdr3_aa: CASSQGRTGWQETRYF; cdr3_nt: TGCGCCAGCAGCCAAGGCCGGACAGGGTGGCAAGAGACCCGGTACTTC
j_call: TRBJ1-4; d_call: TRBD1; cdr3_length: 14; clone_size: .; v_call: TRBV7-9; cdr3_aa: CASSLENRGEKLFF; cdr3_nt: TGTGCCAGCAGCTTAGAGAACAGGGGGGAAAAACTGTTTTTT
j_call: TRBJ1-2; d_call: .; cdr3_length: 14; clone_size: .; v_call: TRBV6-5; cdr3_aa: CASSSPYRDYGYTF; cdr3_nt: TGTGCCAGCAGTTCCCCCTACAGGGACTATGGCTACACCTTC
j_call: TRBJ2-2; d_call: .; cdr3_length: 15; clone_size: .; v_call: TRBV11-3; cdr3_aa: CASSPGGPNTGELFF; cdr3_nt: TGTGCCAGCAGCCCCGGGGGTCCGAACACCGGGGAGCTGTTTTTT
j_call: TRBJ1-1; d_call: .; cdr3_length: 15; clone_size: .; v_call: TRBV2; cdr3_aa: CASSGLGTGSAEAFF; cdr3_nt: TGTGCCAGCAGTGGCCTGGGGACGGGCTCGGCTGAAGCTTTCTTT
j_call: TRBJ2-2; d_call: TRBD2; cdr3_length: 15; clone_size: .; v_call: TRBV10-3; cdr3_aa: CAIKGGLENTGELFF; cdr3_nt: TGTGCCATCAAGGGCGGACTAGAGAACACCGGGGAGCTGTTTTTT
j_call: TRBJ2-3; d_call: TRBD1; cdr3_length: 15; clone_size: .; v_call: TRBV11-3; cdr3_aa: CASSSGQGNTDTQYF; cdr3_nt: TGTGCCAGCAGCTCGGGACAGGGGAACACAGATACGCAGTATTTT
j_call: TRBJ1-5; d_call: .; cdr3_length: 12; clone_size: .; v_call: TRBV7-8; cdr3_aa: CASSWADQPQHF; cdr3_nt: TGTGCCAGCAGCTGGGCTGACCAGCCCCAGCATTTT
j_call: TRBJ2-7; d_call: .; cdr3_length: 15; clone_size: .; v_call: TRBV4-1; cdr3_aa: CASSQDRAVRYEQYF; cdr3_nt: TGCGCCAGCAGCCAAGATCGCGCAGTACGCTACGAGCAGTACTTC
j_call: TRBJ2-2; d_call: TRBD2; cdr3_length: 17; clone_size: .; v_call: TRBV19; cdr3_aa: CASSTALAGGGTGELFF; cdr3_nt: TGTGCCAGTAGTACAGCACTAGCGGGGGGCGGGACCGGGGAGCTGTTTTTT
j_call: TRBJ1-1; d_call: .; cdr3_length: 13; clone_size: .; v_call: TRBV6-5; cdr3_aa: CASSSPGRGKAFF; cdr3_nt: TGTGCCAGCAGTTCCCCAGGAAGGGGGAAAGCTTTCTTT
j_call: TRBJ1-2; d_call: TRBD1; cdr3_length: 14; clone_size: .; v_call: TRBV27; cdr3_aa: CASSFTQGDFGYTF; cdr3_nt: TGTGCCAGCAGTTTCACCCAGGGGGATTTTGGCTACACCTTC
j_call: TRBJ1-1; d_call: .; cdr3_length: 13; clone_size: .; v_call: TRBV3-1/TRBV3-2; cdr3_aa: CASSLSDVTEAFF; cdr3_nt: TGTGCCAGCAGCCTTAGCGACGTCACTGAAGCTTTCTTT
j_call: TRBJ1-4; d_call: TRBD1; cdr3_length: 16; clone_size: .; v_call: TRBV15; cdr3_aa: CATSRTIQGAGEKLFF; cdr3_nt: TGTGCCACCAGCAGAACTATACAGGGGGCGGGGGAAAAACTGTTTTTT
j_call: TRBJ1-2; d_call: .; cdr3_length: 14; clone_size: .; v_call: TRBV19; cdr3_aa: CASRRDPASYGYTF; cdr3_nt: TGTGCCAGTAGACGGGACCCGGCAAGTTATGGCTACACCTTC
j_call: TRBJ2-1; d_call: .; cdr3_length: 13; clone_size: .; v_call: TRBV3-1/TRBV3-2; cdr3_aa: CASSQQGYNEQFF; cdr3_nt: TGTGCCAGCAGCCAACAGGGTTACAATGAGCAGTTCTTC
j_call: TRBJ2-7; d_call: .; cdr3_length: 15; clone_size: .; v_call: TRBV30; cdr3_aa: CAWRKRDIGDYEQYF; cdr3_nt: TGTGCCTGGAGGAAACGGGACATCGGCGACTACGAGCAGTACTTC
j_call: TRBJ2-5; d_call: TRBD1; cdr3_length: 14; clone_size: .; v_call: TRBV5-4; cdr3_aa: CASSGRTGQETQYF; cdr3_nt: TGTGCCAGCAGCGGCAGGACAGGCCAAGAGACCCAGTACTTC
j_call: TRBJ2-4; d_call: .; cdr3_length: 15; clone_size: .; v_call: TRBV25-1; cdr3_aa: CASSETILAKNIQYF; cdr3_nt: TGTGCCAGCAGTGAAACTATCCTAGCCAAAAACATTCAGTACTTC
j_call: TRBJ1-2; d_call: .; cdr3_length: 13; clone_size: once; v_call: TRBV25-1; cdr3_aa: CASSESPPNGYTF; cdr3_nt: TGTGCCAGCAGTGAATCTCCGCCAAATGGCTACACCTTC
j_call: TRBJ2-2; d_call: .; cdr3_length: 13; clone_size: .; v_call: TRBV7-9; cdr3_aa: CASSLPDTGELFF; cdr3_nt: TGTGCCAGCAGCTTACCCGACACCGGGGAGCTGTTTTTT
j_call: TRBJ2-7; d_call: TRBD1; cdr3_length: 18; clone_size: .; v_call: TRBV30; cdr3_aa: CAWSGRDRGLPLSYEQYF; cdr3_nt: TGTGCCTGGAGTGGAAGGGACAGGGGGCTTCCCCTCTCCTACGAGCAGTACTTC
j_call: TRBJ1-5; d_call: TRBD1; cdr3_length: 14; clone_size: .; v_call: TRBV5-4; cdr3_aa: CASSVQGSNQPQHF; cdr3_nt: TGTGCCAGCAGCGTACAGGGGAGCAATCAGCCCCAGCATTTT
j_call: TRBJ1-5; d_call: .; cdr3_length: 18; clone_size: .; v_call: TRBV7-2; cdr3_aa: CASSLDPPTLYSNQPQHF; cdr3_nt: TGTGCCAGCAGCTTAGATCCCCCGACACTTTATAGCAATCAGCCCCAGCATTTT
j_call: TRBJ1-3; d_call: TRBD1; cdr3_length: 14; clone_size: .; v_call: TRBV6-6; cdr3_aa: CASTRDRVGNTIYF; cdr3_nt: TGTGCCAGCACCCGGGACAGGGTTGGAAACACCATATATTTT
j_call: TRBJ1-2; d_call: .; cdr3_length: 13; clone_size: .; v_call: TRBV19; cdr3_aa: CASSIPGNYGYTF; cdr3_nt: TGTGCCAGTAGTATCCCAGGGAACTATGGCTACACCTTC
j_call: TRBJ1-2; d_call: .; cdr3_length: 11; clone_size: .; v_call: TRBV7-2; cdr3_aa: CASSSTPGYTF; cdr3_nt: TGTGCCAGCAGCTCCACTCCTGGCTACACCTTC
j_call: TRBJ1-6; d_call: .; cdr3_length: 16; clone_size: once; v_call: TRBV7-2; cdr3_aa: CASSLFPPEYNSPLHF; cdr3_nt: TGTGCCAGCAGCTTATTCCCCCCGGAGTATAATTCACCCCTCCACTTT
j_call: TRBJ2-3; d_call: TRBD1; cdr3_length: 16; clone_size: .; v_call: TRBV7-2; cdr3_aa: CASSLDMAGGTDTQYF; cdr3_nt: TGTGCCAGCAGCTTAGATATGGCAGGGGGCACGGATACGCAGTATTTT
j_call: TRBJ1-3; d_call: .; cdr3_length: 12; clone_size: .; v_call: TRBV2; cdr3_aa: CASGREAGTIYF; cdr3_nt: TGTGCCAGCGGTAGGGAAGCGGGCACCATATATTTT
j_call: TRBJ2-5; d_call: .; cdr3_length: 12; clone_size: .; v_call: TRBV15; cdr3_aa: CATSRDLETQYF; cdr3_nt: TGTGCCACCAGCAGAGATCTAGAGACCCAGTACTTC
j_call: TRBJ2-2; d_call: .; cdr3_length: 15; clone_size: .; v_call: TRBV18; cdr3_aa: CASSPRDTNTGELFF; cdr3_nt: TGTGCCAGCTCACCCCGGGACACCAACACCGGGGAGCTGTTTTTT
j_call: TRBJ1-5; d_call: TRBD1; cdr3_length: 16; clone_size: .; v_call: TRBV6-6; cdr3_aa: CASSSSGGVSNQPQHF; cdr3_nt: TGTGCCAGCAGTTCCTCAGGGGGAGTTAGCAATCAGCCCCAGCATTTT
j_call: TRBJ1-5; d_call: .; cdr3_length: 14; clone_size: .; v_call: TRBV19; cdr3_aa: CASSIRRGNQPQHF; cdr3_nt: TGTGCCAGTAGTATCCGGAGGGGCAATCAGCCCCAGCATTTT
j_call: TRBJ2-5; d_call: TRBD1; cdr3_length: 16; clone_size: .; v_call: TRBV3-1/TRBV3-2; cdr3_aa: CASSTGTGFLQETQYF; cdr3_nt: TGTGCCAGCAGTACCGGGACAGGGTTTCTCCAAGAGACCCAGTACTTC
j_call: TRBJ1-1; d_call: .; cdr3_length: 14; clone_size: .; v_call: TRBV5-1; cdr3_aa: CASSFTLSGPEAFF; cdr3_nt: TGCGCCAGCAGCTTTACTCTTTCAGGGCCTGAAGCTTTCTTT